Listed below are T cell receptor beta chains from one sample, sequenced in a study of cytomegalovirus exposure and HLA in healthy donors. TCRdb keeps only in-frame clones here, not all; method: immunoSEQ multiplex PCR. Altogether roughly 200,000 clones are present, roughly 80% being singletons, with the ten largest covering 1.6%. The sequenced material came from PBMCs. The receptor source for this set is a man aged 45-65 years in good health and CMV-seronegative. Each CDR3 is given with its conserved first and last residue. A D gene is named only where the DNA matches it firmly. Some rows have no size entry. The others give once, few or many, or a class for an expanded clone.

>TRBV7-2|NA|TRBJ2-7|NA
TGTGCCAGCAGCCCCCCCCCGAGCTCCTACGAGCAGTACTTC
CASSPPPSSYEQYF
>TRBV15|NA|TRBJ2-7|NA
TGTGCCACCAGCAGAGATCAGGTACGCGAGCAGTACTTC
CATSRDQVREQYF
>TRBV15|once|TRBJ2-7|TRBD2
TGTGCCACCAGCAGAGACACCCCCAAGACTAGCGGGGGTTCGAGCTCCTACGGGCAGTACTTC
CATSRDTPKTSGGSSSYGQYF
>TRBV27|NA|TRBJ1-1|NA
TGTGCCAGCAGACCCGAGGGGGGGCGCCTATTCACTGAAGCTTTCTTT
CASRPEGGRLFTEAFF
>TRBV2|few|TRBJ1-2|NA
TGTGCCAGCAGTGAGTCAGGGAATGTCCCCCTCTATGGCTACACCTTC
CASSESGNVPLYGYTF
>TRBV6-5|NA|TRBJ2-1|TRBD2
TGTGCCAGCTACTACGGGCTAGCGGGGAACAATGAGCAGTTCTTC
CASYYGLAGNNEQFF
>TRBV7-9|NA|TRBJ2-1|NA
TGTTCCAGCAGCCCCAGGGCGGGTGGGGGGATCTCCTACAATGAGCAGTTCTTC
CSSSPRAGGGISYNEQFF
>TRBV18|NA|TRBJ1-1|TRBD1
TGTGCCAGCTCACTCGGGACAGCGAACACTGAAGCTTTCTTT
CASSLGTANTEAFF
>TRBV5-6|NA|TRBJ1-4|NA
TGTGCCAGCAGCCCGTTTAGAGCGGGCCGGGGTAATGAAAAACTGTTTTTT
CASSPFRAGRGNEKLFF
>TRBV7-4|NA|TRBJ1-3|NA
TGTGCCAGCAGCTACGGACACTGGGAACGGGCTTACACCATATATTTT
CASSYGHWERAYTIYF
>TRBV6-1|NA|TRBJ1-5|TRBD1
TGTGCCAGCAGTGAAAGGACAGGGTGGTATAGCAATCAGCCCCAGCATTTT
CASSERTGWYSNQPQHF
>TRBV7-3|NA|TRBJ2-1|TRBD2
TGTGCCAGCAGCCCGCAACCACTAGCGGGGGAGTACAATGAGCAGTTCTTC
CASSPQPLAGEYNEQFF
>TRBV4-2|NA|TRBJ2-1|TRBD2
TGTGCCAGCAGCCAAGAATGGACTAGCGGGGGGGGATACTACAATGAGCAGTTCTTC
CASSQEWTSGGGYYNEQFF
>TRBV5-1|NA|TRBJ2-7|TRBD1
TGCGCCAGCAGCCCTGCTGTTGGGACAGGGACCTACGAGCAGTACTTC
CASSPAVGTGTYEQYF
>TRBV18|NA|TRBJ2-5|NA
TGTGCCAGCTCGCAACTAGGCATTCAAGAGACCCAGTACTTC
CASSQLGIQETQYF
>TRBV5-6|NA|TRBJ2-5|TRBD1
TGTGCCAGCAGCTTGGGGGGGACAGGGCTTTGGACGGAGACCCAGTACTTC
CASSLGGTGLWTETQYF
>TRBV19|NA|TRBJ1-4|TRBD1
TGTGCCAGTAGGAACAGGGGAACTAATGAAAAACTGTTTTTT
CASRNRGTNEKLFF
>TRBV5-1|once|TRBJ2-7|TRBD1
TGCGCCAGCAATGAACCGGGACAGGGGTTCTACGAGCAGTACTTC
CASNEPGQGFYEQYF
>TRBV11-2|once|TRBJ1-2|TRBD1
TGTGCCAGCAGCTTAGAAACAGGGGCACAATATGGCTACACCTTC
CASSLETGAQYGYTF
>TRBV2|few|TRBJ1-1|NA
TGTGCCAGCAGTGAACTAGGGGTTCGTGCTTTCTTT
CASSELGVRAFF
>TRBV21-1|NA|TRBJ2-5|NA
TGTGCCAGCAGCCTTACAGGGGAGACCCAGTACTTC
CASSLTGETQYF
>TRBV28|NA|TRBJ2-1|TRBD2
TGTGCCAGCAGTTTCTATTGGGGTGGGACTAGCGGGCCGAATGAGCAGTTCTTC
CASSFYWGGTSGPNEQFF
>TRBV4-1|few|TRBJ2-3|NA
TGCGCCAGCAGCCAACAGGAGGTCTCTAGCACAGATACGCAGTATTTT
CASSQQEVSSTDTQYF
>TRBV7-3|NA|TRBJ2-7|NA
TGTGCCAGCAGCTGCCCGGACAGTTACTACGAGCAGTACTTC
CASSCPDSYYEQYF
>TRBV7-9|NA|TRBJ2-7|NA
TGTTCCAGCAGCTTGTCGGGGGTCTACGAGCAGTACTTC
CSSSLSGVYEQYF
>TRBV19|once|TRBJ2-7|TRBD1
TGTGCCAGTAGTGAACGGACAGGGCCAACATACGAGCAGTACTTC
CASSERTGPTYEQYF
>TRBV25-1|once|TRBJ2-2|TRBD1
TGTGCCACCAATACCGGGACAGAGAACACCGGGGAGCTGTTTTTT
CATNTGTENTGELFF
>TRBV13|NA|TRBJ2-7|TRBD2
TGTGCCAGCAGCTCGGGGACTAGCGGGTTTTCCTACGAGCAGTACTTC
CASSSGTSGFSYEQYF
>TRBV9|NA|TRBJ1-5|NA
TGTGCCAGCAGCGTAGGGCCCGGGGGGCGGAATCAGCCCCAGCATTTT
CASSVGPGGRNQPQHF
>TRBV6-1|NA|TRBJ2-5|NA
TGTGCCAGCAGTGAATTGAGTGCAGGGTACCAAGAGACCCAGTACTTC
CASSELSAGYQETQYF
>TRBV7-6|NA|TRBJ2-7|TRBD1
TGTGCCAGCAGCGCCGAGGGACAGCCTGACTCCTACGAGCAGTACTTC
CASSAEGQPDSYEQYF
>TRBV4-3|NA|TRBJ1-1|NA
TGCGCCAGCAGCCAAGACGCCTACACGGGGACTGAAGCTTTCTTT
CASSQDAYTGTEAFF
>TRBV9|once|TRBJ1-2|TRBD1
TGTGCCAGCAGACGGGACAGGGGGATCGATGGCTACACCTTC
CASRRDRGIDGYTF
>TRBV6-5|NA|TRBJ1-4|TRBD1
TGTGCCAGCAGAAGGACAGGGGAAAATGAAAAACTGTTTTTT
CASRRTGENEKLFF
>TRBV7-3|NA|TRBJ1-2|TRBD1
TGTGCCAGCAGCCCGAACAGGGGAGCTAACTATGGCTACACCTTC
CASSPNRGANYGYTF
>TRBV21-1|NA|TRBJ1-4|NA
TGTGCCAGCAGCAAAGGAGGGGGGGCTCCTAATGAAAAACTGTTTTTT
CASSKGGGAPNEKLFF
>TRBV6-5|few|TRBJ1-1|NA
TGTGCCAGCACCCGACAGCTGAACACTGAAGCTTTCTTT
CASTRQLNTEAFF
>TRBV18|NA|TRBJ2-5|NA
TGTGCCAGCTCACTGGGCTCCCGAGAGACCCAGTACTTC
CASSLGSRETQYF
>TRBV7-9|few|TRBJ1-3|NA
TGTGCCAGCAGCCCCGTACAGGGTACCTCTGGAAACACCATATATTTT
CASSPVQGTSGNTIYF
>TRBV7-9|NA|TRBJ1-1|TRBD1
TGTGCCAGCAGCTACCCGGGACAGGGGGGCACTGAAGCTTTCTTT
CASSYPGQGGTEAFF
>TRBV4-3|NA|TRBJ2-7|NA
TGCGCCAGCAGCCAAGATCTCTCCCTCGAGCAGTACTTC
CASSQDLSLEQYF
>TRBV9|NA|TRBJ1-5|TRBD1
TGTGCCAGCAGCGTTGGGACAGGGCTTACTCAGCCCCAGCATTTT
CASSVGTGLTQPQHF
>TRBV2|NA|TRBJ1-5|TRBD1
TGTGCCAGCAGCGACAGGACAGGCGGGAATCAGCCCCAGCATTTT
CASSDRTGGNQPQHF
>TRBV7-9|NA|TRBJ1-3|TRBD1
TGTGCCAGCAGCCAGACAGGGAACACCATATATTTT
CASSQTGNTIYF
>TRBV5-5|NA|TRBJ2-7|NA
TGTGCCAGCAGCTTACTAGACACCCTCTCCTACGAGCAGTACTTC
CASSLLDTLSYEQYF
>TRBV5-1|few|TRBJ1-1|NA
TGCGCCAGCAGCTTGGCCCCAGGAAACACTGAAGCTTTCTTT
CASSLAPGNTEAFF
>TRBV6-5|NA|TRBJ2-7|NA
TGTGCCAGCAGTTACTCGTCGGGAAGAAACGAGCAGTACTTC
CASSYSSGRNEQYF
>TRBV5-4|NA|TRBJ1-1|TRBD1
TGTGCCAGCAGCCCGGACGGGACAGGGACGCAAGGGGCTTTCTTT
CASSPDGTGTQGAFF
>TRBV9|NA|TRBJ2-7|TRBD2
TGTGCCAGCAGCTTTAGTGGGCTAGCGGGCATCTACGAGCAGTACTTC
CASSFSGLAGIYEQYF
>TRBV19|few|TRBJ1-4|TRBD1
TGTGCCAGTAGCCCCTTGGGGCAGGGGGCAACTAATGAAAAACTGTTTTTT
CASSPLGQGATNEKLFF
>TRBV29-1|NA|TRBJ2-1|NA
TGCAGCGTTGAAAGGGGGAGCAATGAGCAGTTCTTC
CSVERGSNEQFF
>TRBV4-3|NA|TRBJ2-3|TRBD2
TGCGCCAGCAGCCAAGATCGAACTAGCGGGAGCACAGATACGCAGTATTTT
CASSQDRTSGSTDTQYF
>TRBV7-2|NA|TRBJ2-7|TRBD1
TGTGCCAGCAGCTTAAAGACTACTCAGGGGGCCACCTACGAGCAGTACTTC
CASSLKTTQGATYEQYF
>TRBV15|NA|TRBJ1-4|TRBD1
TGTGCCACCAGCAGGGACTGGACAGGACCTAATGAAAAACTGTTTTTT
CATSRDWTGPNEKLFF
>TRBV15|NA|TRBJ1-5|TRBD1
TGTGCCACCAGCCCCCGCGACAGGGTGGATCAGCCCCAGCATTTT
CATSPRDRVDQPQHF
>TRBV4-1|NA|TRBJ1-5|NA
TGCGCCAGCAGCCAAGGGGGCCAGGCCCTTGGCAATCAGCCCCAGCATTTT
CASSQGGQALGNQPQHF
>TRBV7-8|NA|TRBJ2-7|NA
TGTGCCAGCAGCCCCCGGGACAAGGCGGGCGAGCAGTACTTC
CASSPRDKAGEQYF
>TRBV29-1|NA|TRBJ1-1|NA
TGCAGCGTTGCGCGGGGCGGGAACACTGAAGCTTTCTTT
CSVARGGNTEAFF
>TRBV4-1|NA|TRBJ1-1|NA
TGCGCCAGCAGCCACATAACATCAAATGAAGCTTTCTTT
CASSHITSNEAFF
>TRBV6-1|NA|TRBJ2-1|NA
TGTGCCAGCAGTGACCATCCTAGCAGAAATGAGCAGTTCTTC
CASSDHPSRNEQFF